Listed below are T cell receptor beta chains from one sample, sequenced in a study of CD8+ T cells in alopecia areata. Some clones are missing from TCRdb's copy, which holds only in-frame ones; the method was immunoSEQ multiplex PCR. Here the sample spans thousands of clones, about two thirds being singletons. Sequencing used CD4+ Tregs sorted from blood. The receptors were sampled from a human donor with alopecia areata. CDR3s include the opening cysteine and the closing phenylalanine or tryptophan. A D gene is named only where the DNA matches it firmly. Size is stated for part of the rows, as once, few or many counts, or as a class when the clone is expanded.

.	TRBD2	TRBV7-9	TRBJ2-1	TGTGCCAGCAGCTCACTAGCGGGAGCTGGCCTTGGTGAGCAGTTCTTC	CASSSLAGAGLGEQFF
.	.	TRBV23-1	TRBJ2-5	TGCGCCAGCAGTCAAAGGCCACAGGGGAGGTGGGAGACCCAGTACTTC	CASSQRPQGRWETQYF
.	TRBD1	TRBV7-8	TRBJ2-1	TGTGCCAGCAGCCCTAGACCGGGACAGGGTTATAATGAGCAGTTCTTC	CASSPRPGQGYNEQFF
.	.	TRBV5-1	TRBJ1-2	TGCGCCAGCAGCCGGGGCAATAACTATGGCTACACCTTC	CASSRGNNYGYTF
.	.	TRBV15	TRBJ1-5	TGTGCCACCAGCCGCGGGGGCGCGGGTCAGCCCCAGCATTTT	CATSRGGAGQPQHF
.	TRBD1	TRBV18	TRBJ2-1	TGTGCCAGCTCACCACGTTCCACAGGGGGCAATGAGCAGTTCTTC	CASSPRSTGGNEQFF
.	.	TRBV27	TRBJ2-7	TGTGCCAGCAGTTTCAGGGGCGAGCAGTACTTC	CASSFRGEQYF
once	TRBD2	TRBV10-3	TRBJ2-7	TGTGCCATCAGTGAGCTAGCGGGGGACTTTACCTCCTACGAGCAGTACTTC	CAISELAGDFTSYEQYF
.	TRBD1	TRBV7-9	TRBJ1-1	TGTGCCAGCAGCTCTCGAGGTGAGGGGGCGAGCACTGAAGCTTTCTTT	CASSSRGEGASTEAFF
.	.	TRBV5-1	TRBJ1-5	TGCGCCAGCAGCTTGGGCACCAGGGGTGACAATCAGCCCCAGCATTTT	CASSLGTRGDNQPQHF
once	.	TRBV7-6	TRBJ2-1	TGTGCCAGCAGCCCCCCGGGACTCTCCAATGAGCAGTTCTTC	CASSPPGLSNEQFF
.	TRBD2	TRBV7-9	TRBJ2-3	TGTGCCAGCAGCTCCACCGCTTCGGGCGGGAGTAAAGGAGATACGCAGTATTTT	CASSSTASGGSKGDTQYF
.	.	TRBV10-3	TRBJ2-4	TGTGCCATCAGTGCGGGTCAAAACATTCAGTACTTC	CAISAGQNIQYF
once	.	TRBV4-3	TRBJ1-2	TGCGCCAGCAGCCAAGGGACTGGAGCTAACTATGGCTACACCTTC	CASSQGTGANYGYTF
few	.	TRBV21-1	TRBJ1-6	TGTGCCAGCAGCAAAGCGCGGGGACACCACCCGAGCTCCTATAATTCACCCCTCCACTTT	CASSKARGHHPSSYNSPLHF
.	TRBD1	TRBV19	TRBJ1-5	TGTGCCAGTAGCCTCCTGACAGGGTATGGACAGCCCCAGCATTTT	CASSLLTGYGQPQHF
once	.	TRBV7-2	TRBJ1-1	TGTGCCAGCAGCCGCCTAAACACTGAAGCTTTCTTT	CASSRLNTEAFF
.	TRBD1	TRBV18	TRBJ1-2	TGTGCCAGCTCACCAGGGACAGGAGCTTATGGCTACACCTTC	CASSPGTGAYGYTF
.	.	TRBV30	TRBJ2-6	TGTGCCTGGAGGAACGGGGAATCTGGGGCCAACGTCCTGACTTTC	CAWRNGESGANVLTF
.	.	TRBV15	TRBJ1-5	TGTGCCACCAGCAGTACAGGACAGCCCCAGCATTTT	CATSSTGQPQHF
.	.	TRBV28	TRBJ2-7	TGTGCCAGCAGTTTATGGCAGGGGAAGGGGTACGAGCAGTACTTC	CASSLWQGKGYEQYF
few	.	TRBV7-9	TRBJ1-3	TGTGCCAGCAGCTTATCTTCAAGTCTATGGGGCACCATATATTTT	CASSLSSSLWGTIYF
.	.	TRBV7-2	TRBJ2-1	TGTGCCAGCAGCTTCGGGGCCCACCGGAGAATACTCAATGAGCAGTTCTTC	CASSFGAHRRILNEQFF
.	.	TRBV7-3	TRBJ2-2	TGTGCCAGCAGCCCGAAAACCCCTCCAGGGACCGGGGAGCTGTTTTTT	CASSPKTPPGTGELFF
once	TRBD1	TRBV30	TRBJ2-5	TGTGCCTGGGGAACAGGGGCCCTCCAAGAGACCCAGTACTTC	CAWGTGALQETQYF
.	.	TRBV14	TRBJ1-2	TGTGCCAGCAGCGTACACGGGGGGAACTATGGCTACACCTTC	CASSVHGGNYGYTF
.	TRBD1	TRBV28	TRBJ2-7	TGTGCCAGCAGTCCCGGCGGGACAGGTATACGCGAGCAGTACTTC	CASSPGGTGIREQYF
.	TRBD1	TRBV28	TRBJ2-2	TGTGCCAGCAGCCGGACAGGGGTGTACACCGGGGAGCTGTTTTTT	CASSRTGVYTGELFF
.	TRBD2	TRBV7-8	TRBJ2-5	TGTGCCAGCAGCTTAGGGCCGGGACTAGCGGGAGAGAGAAGGGAGACCCAGTACTTC	CASSLGPGLAGERRETQYF
.	.	TRBV2	TRBJ2-3	TGTGCCAGCAGTGGCCCAGCGCCCACAGATACGCAGTATTTT	CASSGPAPTDTQYF
.	.	TRBV7-9	TRBJ2-7	TGTGCCAGCAGCTTAGGTTCGGCGGATATGACCGAGCAGTACTTC	CASSLGSADMTEQYF
.	.	TRBV2	TRBJ2-7	TGTGCCAGCAGCCTATTCGGAACCTTCCTACACTACGAGCAGTACTTC	CASSLFGTFLHYEQYF
few	.	TRBV5-1	TRBJ2-5	TGCGCCAGCAGCTTCCGGGACATGGTGGAGACCCAGTACTTC	CASSFRDMVETQYF
.	.	TRBV11-2	TRBJ1-1	TGTGCCAGCAGCCGCCTAAACACTGAAGCTTTCTTT	CASSRLNTEAFF
once	TRBD2	TRBV7-2	TRBJ2-3	TGTGCCAGCAGCTTAAATCGTCCCGGGACTAGCGTCCGTGCAGATACGCAGTATTTT	CASSLNRPGTSVRADTQYF
once	TRBD1	TRBV15	TRBJ2-7	TGTGCCACCAGCAGCCTTCTCACAGGGGACACCTACGAGCAGTACTTC	CATSSLLTGDTYEQYF
few	TRBD1	TRBV7-2	TRBJ2-7	TGTGCCAGCAGCTTAGCGCTCGGGACAGGGTCCTACGAGCAGTACTTC	CASSLALGTGSYEQYF
few	TRBD1	TRBV28	TRBJ2-1	TGTGCCAGCAAGAATTACAGGGGGTACTACAATGAGCAGTTCTTC	CASKNYRGYYNEQFF